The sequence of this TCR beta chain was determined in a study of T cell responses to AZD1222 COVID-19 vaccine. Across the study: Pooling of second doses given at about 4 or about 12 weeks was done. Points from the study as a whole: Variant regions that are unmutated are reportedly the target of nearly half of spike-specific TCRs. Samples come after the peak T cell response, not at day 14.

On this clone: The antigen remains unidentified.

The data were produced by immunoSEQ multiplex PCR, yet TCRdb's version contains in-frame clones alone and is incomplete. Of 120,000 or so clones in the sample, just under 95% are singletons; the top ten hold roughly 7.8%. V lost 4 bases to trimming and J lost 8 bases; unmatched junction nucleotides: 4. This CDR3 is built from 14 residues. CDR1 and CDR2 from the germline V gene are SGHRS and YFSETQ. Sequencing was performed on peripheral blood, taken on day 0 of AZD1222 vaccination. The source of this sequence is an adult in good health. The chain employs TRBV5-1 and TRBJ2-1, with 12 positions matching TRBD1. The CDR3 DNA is TGCGCCAGCAGCATGGGACAGGGGGCGGATGAGCAGTTCTTC. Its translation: CASSMGQGADEQFF.